These 12 T cell receptor beta chains came from one sample sequenced in a study of blood T cell repertoires in COVID-19. Assay used: immunoSEQ multiplex PCR; TCRdb lists only in-frame clones, some missing. Altogether some 190,000 clones are present, approximately 86% being singletons, with the ten largest covering around 1.2%. The sample consisted of peripheral blood. Every receptor here comes from a man aged 25-45 years with acute or convalescent COVID-19.

The CDR3 nucleotides are TGTGCCAGCAGCGTAGGGGGGCTCGGGGCCAACGTCCTGACTTTC. Protein: CASSVGGLGANVLTF. The V gene is TRBV9, the J gene TRBJ2-6, with D possibly being TRBD1 (6 bases). Germline loops: CDR1 SGDLS, CDR2 YYNGEE. This CDR3 is built from 15 residues. Trimming stripped 0 bases from V and 4 bases from J, with 8 bases between. Full variable domain (outside the CDR3, taken from reference TRBV9 and TRBJ2-6): DSGVTQTPKHLITATGQRVTLRCSPRSGDLSVYWYQQSLDQGLQFLIQYYNGEERAKGNILERFSAQQFPDLHSELNLSSLELGDSALYFCASSVGGLGANVLTFGAGSRLTVL.

The V gene is TRBV7-2, the J gene TRBJ2-5, with 14 bases aligning to TRBD2. Trimming cost V 5 bases and J 4 bases; bases outside gene matches: 3. The CDR3 totals 15 residues. From germline, CDR1 is SGHTA and CDR2 FQGNSA. In DNA form, the CDR3 reads TGTGCCAGCAGCGTGGGACTAGCGGGAGTAGAGACCCAGTACTTC. Protein sequence: CASSVGLAGVETQYF.

This chain links TRBV5-8 with TRBJ1-5, with a possible D match to TRBD1 (5 bases). Trimming took off 4 bases at V and 0 bases at J, with 11 bases between the two ends. The CDR3 contains 15 residues. Germline V gene lookup returns CDR1 SGHTS and CDR2 YDEGEE. CDR3 coding DNA: TGTGCCAGCAGCCAACAGGTTACTAGCAATCAGCCCCAGCATTTT. The encoded protein is CASSQQVTSNQPQHF. The variable domain in full, completed from reference TRBV5-8 and TRBJ1-5, reads EAGVTQSPTHLIKTRGQQATLRCSPISGHTSVYWYQQALGLGLQFLLWYDEGEERNRGNFPPRFSGRQFPNYSSELNVNALELEDSALYLCASSQQVTSNQPQHFGDGTRLSIL.

The V call is TRBV28, the J call TRBJ1-2; perhaps TRBD1 as D (6 bases). Germline assignment: CDR1 MDHEN and CDR2 SYDVKM. The V end lost 4 bases, the J end lost 3 bases, and 15 bases lay between the germline ends. This CDR3 comprises 15 residues. The CDR3 protein is CASSWTDRRHYGYTF. The CDR3 DNA reads as TGTGCCAGCAGTTGGACAGATCGGAGGCACTATGGCTACACCTTC.

The chain carries TRBV6-5 and TRBJ2-1; 15 bases are a match to TRBD2. Per the germline V gene, CDR1 is MNHEY and CDR2 is SVGAGI. V was pared by 8 bases and J by 6 bases, with 2 bases of the junction left unmatched. The CDR3 covers 14 residues. CDR3 sequence (DNA): TGTGCCAGCGGACTAGCGGGAGGGACCAATGAGCAGTTCTTC. Translating it yields CASGLAGGTNEQFF.

Only one count was recorded for this clone. The rearrangement joins TRBV30 to TRBJ2-7; a possible D gene is TRBD1 (6 bases). V dropped 1 base and J dropped 3 bases, with 10 bases sitting between them. CDR1 and CDR2 from the germline V gene are GTSNPN and SVGIG (reference sequence). The length of the CDR3 is 13 residues. Written as DNA, the CDR3 is TGTGCCTGGAGTGGCCACAGGGACTACGAGCAGTACTTC. Amino acid sequence: CAWSGHRDYEQYF. Looking up the rest from reference TRBV30 and TRBJ2-7 gives the full variable domain: SQTIHQWPATLVQPVGSPLSLECTVEGTSNPNLYWYRQAAGRGLQLLFYSVGIGQISSEVPQNLSASRPQDRQFILSSKKLLLSDSGFYLCAWSGHRDYEQYFGPGTRLTVT.

A single count supports this clone. This chain links TRBV27 with TRBJ1-2; 8 positions agree with TRBD1. Germline values: CDR1 MNHEY, CDR2 SMNVEV (reference sequence). J was trimmed by 5 bases and V by 6 bases; bases with no gene match: 8. This CDR3 is 14 amino acids long. As DNA, the CDR3 is TGTGCCAGCAGACCAGGGGGCAGCGCTTATGGCTACACCTTC. Its protein is CASRPGGSAYGYTF.

This clone was seen only once. Here the CDR3 DNA reads TGTGCCAGCAGCCAAGTCTCCCAAGGAGGCTATGGCTACACCTTC. Protein: CASSQVSQGGYGYTF. The chain employs TRBV3-1 (or the pseudogene TRBV3-2) and TRBJ1-2, with no clear D. There are 15 residues in the CDR3. Germline CDR1 reads LGHDT; CDR2 reads YNNKEL (reference sequence). With 1 base removed from V and 4 bases from J, the gap between germline ends came to 13 bases.

The V call is TRBV19, the J call TRBJ1-2; 7 bases fit TRBD1. CDR1 and CDR2 (germline): LNHDA, SQIVND (reference sequence). The CDR3 totals 18 residues. After removal of 6 bases from V and 2 bases from J, the junction contained 18 bases not matched to a gene. The CDR3 DNA sequence: TGTGCCAGTAGCACCCTGGGCCTACGAGGGGGCCAGAACTATGGCTACACCTTC. Translating it yields CASSTLGLRGGQNYGYTF.

The genes are TRBV28 and TRBJ2-2; D perhaps matches TRBD2 (5 bases). There are 13 residues in the CDR3. V was shortened by 5 bases and J by 6 bases, with 10 bases between the two germline ends. CDR1 is MDHEN, CDR2 SYDVKM, per germline. The CDR3 DNA follows: TGTGCCAGCAGTAGGAGGAATCCCGGGGAGCTGTTTTTT. Protein: CASSRRNPGELFF. Together with reference TRBV28 and TRBJ2-2, the CDR3 gives the full variable domain: DVKVTQSSRYLVKRTGEKVFLECVQDMDHENMFWYRQDPGLGLRLIYFSYDVKMKEKGDIPEGYSVSREKKERFSLILESASTNQTSMYLCASSRRNPGELFFGEGSRLTVL.

This clone has just a few counts. The V gene is TRBV6-2 or TRBV6-3, the J gene TRBJ2-1; D is possibly TRBD2 (5 bases). Germline loops: CDR1 MNHEY, CDR2 SVGEGT. The length of the CDR3 is 13 residues. V lost 2 bases to trimming and J lost 3 bases, with 5 bases between them. CDR3 loop: CASSYRDYNEQFF. The CDR3 DNA reads as TGTGCCAGCAGTTACCGGGACTACAATGAGCAGTTCTTC.

This rearrangement joins TRBV9 to TRBJ2-3; D is unresolved. The ends were cut back, 0 bases at V and 4 bases at J, with 12 bases in the middle. The germline gives CDR1 SGDLS, CDR2 YYNGEE. The CDR3 is 15 residues long. CDR3 sequence reads: CASSVVSTAPDTQYF. CDR3 coding DNA: TGTGCCAGCAGCGTAGTTTCAACAGCCCCAGATACGCAGTATTTT.